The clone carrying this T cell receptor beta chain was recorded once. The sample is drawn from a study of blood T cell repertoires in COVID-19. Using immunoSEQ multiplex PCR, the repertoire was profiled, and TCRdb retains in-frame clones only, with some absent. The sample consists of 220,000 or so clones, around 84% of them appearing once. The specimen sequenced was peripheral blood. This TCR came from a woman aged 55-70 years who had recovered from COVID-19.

CDR3 residues: CASSPGTGPYDEQFF. DNA for the CDR3: TGTGCCAGCAGTCCCGGGACAGGGCCTTACGATGAGCAGTTCTTC. The chain employs TRBV6-5 and TRBJ2-1, with 9 bases fitting TRBD1. Germline lookup yields CDR1 MNHEY and CDR2 SVGAGI. The V gene end was trimmed by 5 bases and the J gene end by 8 bases; junction bases not matched to a gene: 10. This CDR3 comprises 15 residues.